This record covers a single T cell receptor (beta chain). Its matching antigen is unknown. TCRdb called the 5' RACE reads again in MiXCR, with one record for every CDR3 protein. The sample holds approximately 510,000 distinct CDR3 sequences, roughly a fifth seen once. These data are taken from a study of T cells after yellow fever vaccination. Overall study context: SMART-Seq v4 Ultra Low Input prepared libraries from low-cell fractions.

General observations from the study: The secondary response peaked faster, at day 5 versus 15, but was weaker.

V dropped 4 bases and J dropped 11 bases, with 17 bases sitting between them. Per germline, CDR1 MGHRA and CDR2 YSYEKL. CDR3 size: 13 residues. This TCR was sampled from a man between 18 and 29 years old who received the YFV17D yellow fever vaccine. The sequencing used PBMCs, collected less than 25 days after the first yellow fever vaccination. V usage is TRBV4-1 and J usage is TRBJ1-1; perhaps TRBD1 as D (6 bases). This chain's CDR3 is CASSPIAGHIAFF. CDR3 DNA sequence: TGCGCCAGCAGCCCTATTGCGGGACACATCGCTTTCTTT.